One T cell receptor (beta chain) is described in this entry. These data are taken from a study of beta chain features in type 1 diabetes. The isolated RNA, all of it, was reverse transcribed, so expressed TCRB transcripts were what got sequenced. The data were produced by immunoSEQ multiplex PCR, yet TCRdb's version contains in-frame clones alone and is incomplete. The sample includes about 260,000 clones, under 70% of them seen just once. With V trimmed by 1 base and J by 4 bases, 0 bases remained unmatched. CDR3 length: 14 amino acids. Looked up from germline, CDR1 is SEHNR and CDR2 is FQNEAQ (reference sequence).

The chain joins TRBV7-9 to TRBJ2-3; 9 bases map to TRBD1. The source material was naive CD4+ T cells from blood. The clonotype comes from a man aged 30 to 45 in good health. The CDR3 loop reads CASSLGTGADTQYF. CDR3 DNA sequence: TGTGCCAGCAGCTTAGGGACAGGGGCAGATACGCAGTATTTT.